These T cell receptor beta chains were read from a single sample in a study of T cell responses to AZD1222 COVID-19 vaccine. Measured with immunoSEQ multiplex PCR; TCRdb has only the in-frame clones, and not every one. The data show around 80,000 clones, 86% seen once. The source material was peripheral blood, sampled on day 0 of AZD1222 vaccination. The receptors here all came from an adult in good health. Both conserved end residues are part of each CDR3. A D gene is named only where the DNA matches it firmly. Clone size, where shown, is once, few, many, or a class for clones that have expanded.

d_gene | abundance | j_gene | v_gene | CDR3aa | CDR3nt
NA | NA | TRBJ2-1 | TRBV18 | CASSNDRLRGNEQFF | TGTGCCAGCTCAAATGACAGGCTACGGGGGAATGAGCAGTTCTTC
TRBD2 | once | TRBJ2-2 | TRBV7-9 | CASSRLADPGELFF | TGTGCCAGCAGCCGACTAGCGGACCCCGGGGAGCTGTTTTTT
NA | once | TRBJ2-7 | TRBV27 | CASSLIFGQGSTPPFF | NA
NA | NA | TRBJ1-5 | TRBV2 | CASSLPGNQPQHF | TGTGCCAGCAGTCTTCCGGGCAATCAGCCCCAGCATTTT
TRBD2 | NA | TRBJ2-7 | TRBV7-8 | CASSPPGLAYEQYF | TGTGCCAGCAGCCCCCCGGGACTAGCCTACGAGCAGTACTTC
TRBD1 | NA | TRBJ1-4 | TRBV5-1 | CASSGGQVLRGEKLFF | TGCGCCAGCAGCGGGGGACAGGTCTTAAGGGGTGAAAAACTGTTTTTT
NA | NA | TRBJ2-7 | TRBV6-5 | CASGTAYSYEQYF | TGTGCCAGCGGAACAGCCTACTCCTACGAGCAGTACTTC
NA | once | TRBJ2-7 | TRBV3-1/TRBV3-2 | CASSQAGLHYEQYF | TGTGCCAGCAGCCAGGCGGGGCTGCACTACGAGCAGTACTTC
NA | NA | TRBJ1-4 | TRBV30 | CAWSDGPGGEKLFF | TGTGCCTGGAGTGACGGTCCTGGTGGTGAAAAACTGTTTTTT
TRBD2 | NA | TRBJ2-7 | TRBV30 | CAWSGEGHITYEQYF | TGTGCCTGGAGTGGGGAGGGCCATATTACCTACGAGCAGTACTTC
NA | NA | TRBJ2-2 | TRBV30 | CAWNVITGGELFF | TGTGCCTGGAACGTTATTACAGGCGGGGAGCTGTTTTTT
NA | NA | TRBJ1-5 | TRBV10-2 | CASSASTGWGIYSNQPQHF | TGCGCCAGCAGTGCTTCAACAGGGTGGGGAATTTATAGCAATCAGCCCCAGCATTTT
NA | once | TRBJ2-2 | TRBV19 | CASSISVNTGELFF | TGTGCCAGTAGTATCTCCGTTAACACCGGGGAGCTGTTTTTT
NA | NA | TRBJ2-5 | TRBV20-1 | CSASGSTPQYF | TGCAGTGCCAGCGGGTCTACCCCCCAGTACTTC
TRBD1 | NA | TRBJ2-5 | TRBV9 | CASSADGTVETQYF | TGTGCCAGCAGCGCTGACGGGACAGTGGAGACCCAGTACTTC
NA | NA | TRBJ2-7 | TRBV7-6 | CASSLIGGASYEQYF | TGTGCCAGCAGCTTAATTGGGGGAGCTTCCTACGAGCAGTACTTC
TRBD1 | NA | TRBJ2-7 | TRBV5-1 | CASSPGQASSYEQYF | TGCGCCAGCAGCCCGGGACAGGCGAGCTCCTACGAGCAGTACTTC
NA | few | TRBJ2-7 | TRBV18 | CASSPQSYEQYF | TGTGCCAGCTCACCACAGTCCTACGAGCAGTACTTC
NA | NA | TRBJ1-2 | TRBV27 | CASSGESNNYGYTF | TGTGCCAGCAGCGGGGAGAGTAATAACTATGGCTACACCTTC
TRBD2 | once | TRBJ2-7 | TRBV9 | CASSRDSGPYEQYF | TGTGCCAGCAGCAGGGATAGCGGGCCCTACGAGCAGTACTTC
TRBD2 | NA | TRBJ2-3 | TRBV5-1 | CASTPAGGGGRSTDTQYF | TGCGCCAGCACCCCGGCGGGCGGGGGGGGACGATCCACAGATACGCAGTATTTT
NA | once | TRBJ1-5 | TRBV27 | CASSLATGNQPQHF | TGTGCCAGCAGTTTAGCGACGGGCAATCAGCCCCAGCATTTT
NA | NA | TRBJ2-3 | TRBV5-5 | CASSFTDTQYF | TGTGCCAGCAGTTTCACAGATACGCAGTATTTT
NA | NA | TRBJ1-6 | TRBV6-5 | CASIGGSYNSPLHF | TGTGCCAGTATTGGGGGTTCCTATAATTCACCCCTCCACTTT
TRBD2 | NA | TRBJ2-1 | TRBV11-2 | CASSFGTSGGYNEQFF | TGTGCCAGCAGCTTCGGGACTAGCGGGGGCTACAATGAGCAGTTCTTC
TRBD1 | NA | TRBJ2-7 | TRBV19 | CASSIPGGYEQYF | TGTGCCAGTAGTATCCCAGGGGGCTACGAGCAGTACTTC
TRBD2 | few | TRBJ2-1 | TRBV7-9 | CASSTPNSTGTSGGSYNEQFF | TGTGCCAGCAGCACTCCTAACAGCACCGGGACTAGCGGGGGGTCCTACAATGAGCAGTTCTTC
TRBD1 | NA | TRBJ1-2 | TRBV5-1 | CASSFGTGTNYGYTF | TGCGCCAGCAGCTTCGGGACAGGGACCAACTATGGCTACACCTTC
NA | NA | TRBJ1-3 | TRBV28 | CASRPGGGTSGNTIYF | TGTGCCAGCAGGCCGGGGGGGGGAACCTCTGGAAACACCATATATTTT
NA | NA | TRBJ1-3 | TRBV10-3 | CAISDTGNTIYF | TGTGCCATCAGTGACACTGGAAACACCATATATTTT
TRBD2 | NA | TRBJ2-1 | TRBV4-1 | CASSLAGGPDNEQFF | TGCGCCAGCAGCCTAGCGGGAGGGCCCGACAATGAGCAGTTCTTC
NA | few | TRBJ1-2 | TRBV2 | CASRGGVGHAKGYTF | TGTGCCAGCAGAGGTGGAGTGGGACACGCGAAGGGCTACACCTTC
NA | NA | TRBJ1-1 | TRBV2 | CASTGLRGTEAFF | TGTGCCAGCACCGGATTGAGGGGGACTGAAGCTTTCTTT
TRBD2 | NA | TRBJ2-2 | TRBV5-4 | CASSLGRGLDSGELFF | TGTGCCAGCAGCTTGGGGAGGGGACTAGATTCCGGGGAGCTGTTTTTT
NA | NA | TRBJ2-7 | TRBV12-3/TRBV12-4 | CASTRGDYEQYF | TGTGCCAGCACCCGGGGAGATTACGAGCAGTACTTC
TRBD1 | NA | TRBJ1-1 | TRBV7-9 | CASSSPLQGGVNTEAFF | TGTGCCAGCAGCTCGCCCCTTCAGGGGGGAGTGAACACTGAAGCTTTCTTT
NA | NA | TRBJ1-3 | TRBV18 | CASSPDSSGNTIYF | TGTGCCAGCTCACCAGACAGCTCTGGAAACACCATATATTTT
NA | once | TRBJ2-7 | TRBV30 | CAWSGGSSYEQYF | TGTGCCTGGAGTGGGGGCAGCTCCTACGAGCAGTACTTC
NA | few | TRBJ2-7 | TRBV6-2/TRBV6-3 | CASSYVDSYEQYF | TGTGCCAGCAGTTACGTGGACTCCTACGAGCAGTACTTC
NA | NA | TRBJ1-1 | TRBV6-5 | CASSYSKVVEAFF | TGTGCCAGCAGTTACTCGAAGGTAGTTGAAGCTTTCTTT
NA | few | TRBJ2-1 | TRBV9 | CASSEDTYNEQFF | TGTGCCAGCAGCGAGGACACTTACAATGAGCAGTTCTTC
NA | NA | TRBJ2-2 | TRBV7-6 | CASSLGSSFAGELFF | TGTGCCAGCAGCTTAGGCTCTAGCTTCGCCGGGGAGCTGTTTTTT
NA | NA | TRBJ1-1 | TRBV2 | CASSRQANTEAFF | TGTGCCAGCAGTCGACAGGCGAACACTGAAGCTTTCTTT
NA | NA | TRBJ2-1 | TRBV7-8 | CASSHSRTLYNEQFF | TGTGCCAGCAGCCATAGTCGGACTCTCTACAATGAGCAGTTCTTC
NA | once | TRBJ1-4 | TRBV14 | CASSQAYRFGEKLFF | TGTGCCAGCAGCCAAGCATACAGGTTCGGCGAAAAACTGTTTTTT
NA | NA | TRBJ1-3 | TRBV6-5 | CASSYSVSGNTIYF | TGTGCCAGCAGTTACTCGGTCTCTGGAAACACCATATATTTT
TRBD1 | NA | TRBJ2-5 | TRBV20-1 | CSARTGETQYF | TGCAGTGCCAGGACAGGGGAGACCCAGTACTTC
NA | NA | TRBJ2-7 | TRBV15 | CATSRIIGDSYEQYF | TGTGCCACCAGCAGAATAATTGGGGATTCCTACGAGCAGTACTTC
NA | once | TRBJ1-1 | TRBV7-2 | CASSGRVPVNTEAFF | TGTGCCAGCAGCGGGAGGGTACCCGTGAACACTGAAGCTTTCTTT
TRBD1 | NA | TRBJ1-4 | TRBV2 | CASGDSEKLFF | TGTGCCAGCGGGGACAGTGAAAAACTGTTTTTT
TRBD1 | few | TRBJ1-5 | TRBV3-1/TRBV3-2 | CASSPSDRVLGNQPQHF | TGTGCCAGCAGCCCTTCAGACAGGGTTTTAGGCAATCAGCCCCAGCATTTT
NA | NA | TRBJ2-7 | TRBV12-3/TRBV12-4 | CASSLVGWGPKYF | TGTGCCAGCAGTTTAGTGGGATGGGGTCCAAAGTACTTC
TRBD1 | NA | TRBJ2-2 | TRBV6-2/TRBV6-3 | CASSRRPGQAVNPANTGELFF | TGTGCCAGCAGTAGACGGCCGGGACAGGCGGTTAACCCCGCGAACACCGGGGAGCTGTTTTTT